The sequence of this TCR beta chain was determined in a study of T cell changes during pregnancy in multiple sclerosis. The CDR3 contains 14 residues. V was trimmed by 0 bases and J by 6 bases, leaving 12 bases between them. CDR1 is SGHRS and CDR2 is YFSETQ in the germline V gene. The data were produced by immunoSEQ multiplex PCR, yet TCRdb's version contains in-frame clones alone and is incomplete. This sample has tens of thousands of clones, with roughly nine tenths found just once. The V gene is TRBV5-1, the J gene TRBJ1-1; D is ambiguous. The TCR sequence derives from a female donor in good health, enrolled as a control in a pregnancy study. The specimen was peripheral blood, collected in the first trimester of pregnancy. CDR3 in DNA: TGCGCCAGCAGCTTGGGGGTCGGGGAGGCTGAAGCTTTCTTT. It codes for CASSLGVGEAEAFF. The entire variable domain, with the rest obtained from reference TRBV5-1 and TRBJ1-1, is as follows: KAGVTQTPRYLIKTRGQQVTLSCSPISGHRSVSWYQQTPGQGLQFLFEYFSETQRNKGNFPGRFSGRQFSNSRSEMNVSTLELGDSALYLCASSLGVGEAEAFFGQGTRLTVV.